These 31 T cell receptor beta chains were all obtained from the same sample, sequenced in a study of shared clonotypes between healthy human individuals. CD8 cells classed as naive were CD45RO-negative and positively selected for CCR7, excluding terminally differentiated effector memory CD45RA+ cells. Generated by immunoSEQ multiplex PCR, the TCRdb table keeps only in-frame clones and is missing some. The table records roughly 1,800,000 clones, about 95% of them present only once. Material: naive CD8+ T cells sorted from blood. The receptor set was obtained from a man in his late teens or twenties in good health.

The chain is built from TRBV10-3 and TRBJ2-7; 11 nucleotides line up with TRBD2. Germline CDR1 and CDR2: ENHRY and SYGVKD. This CDR3 is built from 18 residues. Trimming removed 0 bases from V and 7 bases from J; junction bases left unmatched: 14. CDR3 residues: CAISESGTSGRNPLEQYF. DNA of the CDR3: TGTGCCATCAGTGAGTCGGGGACTAGCGGAAGAAACCCCCTGGAGCAGTACTTC.

CDR3 loop: CASSFGGSNYGYTF. The CDR3 region has the DNA TGTGCCAGCAGTTTTGGGGGTTCGAACTATGGCTACACCTTC. V gene TRBV28 combines with J gene TRBJ1-2, with a possible D match to TRBD1 (5 bases). Trimming removed 3 bases from V and 2 bases from J, with 10 bases in between. This CDR3 is 14 amino acids long. CDR1 and CDR2 from the germline V gene are MDHEN and SYDVKM.

As to this clone: Additional DNA sequences in this sample encode the identical CDR3. This chain uses TRBV28 with TRBJ2-7; 10 bases align to TRBD1. This CDR3 has 14 residues. CDR1 and CDR2 from the germline V gene are MDHEN and SYDVKM. The V and J ends lost 5 bases and 4 bases, in that order; junction bases with no gene match: 5. The CDR3, as DNA: TGTGCCAGCAGTCCGACAGGGGGCGGGTACGAGCAGTACTTC. Translated: CASSPTGGGYEQYF.

This chain uses TRBV29-1 with TRBJ1-2; D may be TRBD1 (6 bases). Germline CDR1 SQVTM, CDR2 ANQGSEA. The CDR3 extends over 13 amino acids. Trimming removed 3 bases at V and 2 bases at J, with 10 bases between. The CDR3 here is CSVDKGENYGYTF. The CDR3 DNA follows: TGCAGCGTTGACAAGGGGGAGAACTATGGCTACACCTTC.

The chain has TRBV4-3 and TRBJ2-4; D unclear. The germline V and J ends were trimmed by 0 bases and 7 bases, with 13 bases remaining between them. This CDR3 has 15 amino acids. Germline V gene data show CDR1 as LGHNA and CDR2 as YSLEER. As DNA, the CDR3 is TGCGCCAGCAGCCAAGATCTGGGGATTTACAACATTCAGTACTTC. Amino acids: CASSQDLGIYNIQYF.

This chain uses TRBV2 with TRBJ2-7, with 8 bases lining up with TRBD2. The CDR3 extends over 15 amino acids. Germline V CDR1 and CDR2: SNHLY, FYNNEI. Trimming cost V 6 bases and J 2 bases; bases outside gene matches: 9. The CDR3 nucleotides are TGTGCCAGCAGCTCTCCGATAGCGGGAACCTACGAGCAGTACTTC. Encoded protein: CASSSPIAGTYEQYF.

This rearrangement joins TRBV6-5 to TRBJ1-3, with D possibly matching TRBD1 (6 bases). Trimming stripped 6 bases from V and 0 bases from J, with 12 bases between. The CDR3 extends over 15 amino acids. Germline values: CDR1 MNHEY, CDR2 SVGAGI. This CDR3 is CASRLDSSSGNTIYF. CDR3 bases: TGTGCCAGCAGATTGGACAGCAGCTCTGGAAACACCATATATTTT.

The gene calls are TRBV25-1 and TRBJ1-5; D is possibly TRBD1 (6 bases). V was trimmed by 6 bases and J by 12 bases, leaving 12 bases between them. The CDR3 extends over 11 amino acids. The germline V gene encodes CDR1 MGHDK and CDR2 SYGVNS. CDR3 coding DNA: TGTGCCAGCAGGGGGGCCGCAGACCAGCATTTT. Amino acid sequence: CASRGAADQHF.

Only one count was recorded for this clone. This sequence joins TRBV25-1 and TRBJ2-7; the match to TRBD1 covers 8 bases. Germline assignment: CDR1 MGHDK and CDR2 SYGVNS. This CDR3 has 14 amino acids. Trimming removed 6 bases from V and 5 bases from J; junction bases left unmatched: 9. CDR3 region: CASRITGQGHEQYF. For the CDR3, the DNA is TGTGCCAGCAGAATAACCGGACAGGGCCACGAGCAGTACTTC.

This clone was seen once. This chain links TRBV6-4 with TRBJ1-5; D gene unclear. The CDR3 extends over 17 amino acids. Germline CDR1 and CDR2: MRHNA and SNTAGT. The V and J ends lost 10 bases and 0 bases respectively, with 22 bases between them. The CDR3 here is CATTSAPTKHSNQPQHF. The CDR3 nucleotides read TGTGCCACCACGAGCGCCCCGACAAAACATAGCAATCAGCCCCAGCATTTT.

The chain uses TRBV6-1 and TRBJ2-5; the D gene is possibly TRBD2 (6 bases). Trimming removed 2 bases from V and 2 bases from J, with 15 bases in between. The CDR3 covers 16 residues. CDR1 is MNHNS and CDR2 is SASEGT in the germline V gene. CDR3 residues: CASSELYWEDQETQYF. CDR3 nucleotide sequence: TGTGCCAGCAGTGAACTGTACTGGGAGGATCAAGAGACCCAGTACTTC.

As concerns this clone: Within the sample, other DNA sequences also encode this same CDR3. This rearrangement joins TRBV27 to TRBJ2-5; D gene unclear. Germline CDR1 MNHEY, CDR2 SMNVEV (reference sequence). The CDR3 consists of 13 residues. V lost 3 bases to trimming and J lost 5 bases, with 10 bases between them. DNA for the CDR3: TGTGCCAGCAGTTTTGGGCTTCGGGAGACCCAGTACTTC. Translation gives CASSFGLRETQYF.

The rearrangement joins TRBV7-8 to TRBJ2-7; D uncertain. V lost 1 base and J 6 bases, leaving 10 bases between the germline ends. Per germline, CDR1 SGHVS and CDR2 FQNEAQ. The CDR3 is 13 amino acids. The CDR3 nucleotides are TGTGCCAGCAGCTTAGTGGCCGGGCCCGAGCAGTACTTC. As protein: CASSLVAGPEQYF.

The V gene is TRBV19, the J gene TRBJ2-2, with 8 nucleotides matching TRBD1. Germline CDR1 LNHDA, CDR2 SQIVND (reference sequence). With 3 bases clipped from V and 8 bases from J, the junction kept 5 bases outside the gene matches. The CDR3 consists of 14 residues. The CDR3 is CASSILGQAGELFF. The CDR3 region has the DNA TGTGCCAGTAGTATTCTGGGACAGGCTGGGGAGCTGTTTTTT.

The DNA for the CDR3 is TGTGCCAGCAGCTTGTCCGATAGAGCTAACTATGGCTACACCTTC. Protein: CASSLSDRANYGYTF. The chain has TRBV5-6 and TRBJ1-2; D ambiguous. Trimming stripped 1 base from V and 0 bases from J, with 10 bases between. The CDR3 covers 15 residues. CDR1 is SGHDT, CDR2 YYEEEE, per germline.

J is TRBJ1-2 and V is TRBV28; 9 bases match TRBD1. Per the germline V gene, CDR1 is MDHEN and CDR2 is SYDVKM. The CDR3 loop spans 15 amino acids. Germline trimming cut 10 bases from V and 0 bases from J; bases unmatched to any gene: 9. The CDR3 DNA is TGTGCCACTGGGGGACAGGGCCTTCCTAACTATGGCTACACCTTC. Encoded protein: CATGGQGLPNYGYTF.

The rearrangement uses TRBV6-5 and TRBJ2-1, with D perhaps matching TRBD2 (6 bases). The CDR3 loop spans 13 amino acids. Germline V CDR1 and CDR2: MNHEY, SVGAGI. V was cut by 6 bases and J by 7 bases, with 13 bases left in between. The CDR3 DNA sequence: TGTGCCAGCAGACGGGAGTGGCATAATGAGCAGTTCTTC. Translation gives CASRREWHNEQFF.

The V call is TRBV5-1, the J call TRBJ2-7; the D is unclear. Germline V gene lookup returns CDR1 SGHRS and CDR2 YFSETQ. The CDR3 has 15 amino acids. Trimming pared 3 bases from V and 0 bases from J, leaving 13 bases between. This CDR3 reads CASSSTLLSSYEQYF. The CDR3 DNA follows: TGCGCCAGCAGCTCCACACTGCTGAGCTCCTACGAGCAGTACTTC.

The chain carries TRBV7-6 and TRBJ2-3; D ambiguous. The V end was cut by 4 bases, the J end by 0 bases, with 8 bases between. CDR3 size: 14 residues. CDR1 and CDR2 (germline): SGHVS, FNYEAQ. CDR3 bases: TGTGCCAGCAGCTCCGTCCTGAGCACAGATACGCAGTATTTT. Amino acids: CASSSVLSTDTQYF.

This chain joins TRBV4-3 and TRBJ2-5; possible D gene TRBD1, 6 bases. Trimming took 5 bases from V and 5 from J, leaving 18 bases between them. Germline CDR1 reads LGHNA; CDR2 reads YSLEER. This CDR3 is built from 15 residues. The CDR3 protein is CASSDDTGSGETQYF. The CDR3 nucleotides are TGCGCCAGCAGCGACGATACAGGGTCGGGGGAGACCCAGTACTTC.

The chain carries TRBV6-1 and TRBJ2-7; TRBD1 might be the D (6 bases). Germline V lookup: CDR1 MNHNS, CDR2 SASEGT. Trimming took off 6 bases at V and 0 bases at J, with 9 bases between the two ends. This CDR3 has 13 amino acids. The CDR3 spells CASSWTDSYEQYF. For the CDR3, the DNA is TGTGCCAGCAGCTGGACAGACTCCTACGAGCAGTACTTC.

With respect to this clone: This CDR3 is also generated by other DNA sequences in the sample. CDR3 protein: CASSIDRNYEQYF. The CDR3 nucleotides read TGTGCCAGTAGTATTGACAGAAACTACGAGCAGTACTTC. The chain recombines TRBV19 with TRBJ2-7; perhaps TRBD1 as D (5 bases). Germline V lookup: CDR1 LNHDA, CDR2 SQIVND (reference sequence). Trimming stripped 3 bases from V and 3 bases from J, with 9 bases between. The CDR3 has 13 amino acids.

This sequence joins TRBV27 and TRBJ1-1, with no clear D. From germline, CDR1 is MNHEY and CDR2 SMNVEV (reference sequence). V gave up 5 bases and J gave up 0 bases, with 10 bases separating them. The CDR3 has 14 residues. The CDR3 DNA reads TGTGCCAGCAGTGGGTCTCCAATGAACACTGAAGCTTTCTTT. This translates into CASSGSPMNTEAFF.

J is TRBJ2-7 and V is TRBV7-8, with 7 bases matching TRBD1. CDR3 length: 13 residues. Germline CDR1 and CDR2: SGHVS and FQNEAQ. Trimming at V came to 5 bases and at J to 3 bases, leaving 4 bases not matched to a gene. This CDR3 reads CASSQGQIYEQYF. The CDR3, as DNA: TGTGCCAGCAGCCAGGGACAGATCTACGAGCAGTACTTC.

This sequence joins TRBV28 and TRBJ2-4; the match to TRBD2 covers 8 bases. CDR3 length equals 14 residues. Trimming removed 2 bases from V and 10 bases from J; junction bases left unmatched: 7. Per the germline V gene, CDR1 is MDHEN and CDR2 is SYDVKM. The CDR3 DNA sequence: TGTGCCAGCAGTTTACCGGGGGGGGAAGGGATTCAGTACTTC. The encoded protein is CASSLPGGEGIQYF.

This rearrangement joins TRBV4-1 to TRBJ2-1; D might be TRBD2 (6 bases). V dropped 7 bases and J dropped 0 bases, with 16 bases sitting between them. CDR3 length: 16 amino acids. Germline CDR1 reads MGHRA; CDR2 reads YSYEKL. CDR3 loop: CASTHTAAGSYNEQFF. CDR3 bases: TGCGCCAGCACCCACACTGCAGCGGGCTCCTACAATGAGCAGTTCTTC.

This chain joins TRBV7-9 and TRBJ1-3; D is ambiguous. The ends were cut back, 7 bases at V and 0 bases at J, with 7 bases in the middle. The CDR3 runs 13 residues. From germline, CDR1 is SEHNR and CDR2 FQNEAQ (reference sequence). This CDR3 is CASTPPSGNTIYF. In DNA, the CDR3 is TGTGCCAGCACCCCGCCCTCTGGAAACACCATATATTTT.

A word on this clone: Distinct nucleotide sequences in the sample also encode this CDR3. The chain is built from TRBV30 and TRBJ1-1; D is unclear. V was cut by 0 bases and J by 4 bases, with 9 bases left in between. CDR1 and CDR2 from the germline V gene are GTSNPN and SVGIG (reference sequence). The CDR3 is made up of 13 amino acids. The CDR3 DNA sequence: TGTGCCTGGAGTGTAGAGGGTACCACTGAAGCTTTCTTT. It is translated as CAWSVEGTTEAFF.

This clone was seen a single time. V gene TRBV11-2 combines with J gene TRBJ2-7; 11 positions match TRBD2. V was pared by 6 bases and J by 2 bases, with 6 bases of the junction left unmatched. This CDR3 contains 15 residues. In germline, CDR1 is SGHAT, CDR2 FQNNGV. CDR3 DNA: TGTGCCAGCAGTCCTCTGACTAGCGGGGCCTACGAGCAGTACTTC. It is translated as CASSPLTSGAYEQYF.

This chain links TRBV28 with TRBJ1-1; TRBD1 matches at 7 bases. CDR1 is MDHEN and CDR2 is SYDVKM in the germline V gene. The CDR3 loop spans 13 amino acids. Trimming removed 5 bases from V and 1 base from J; junction bases left unmatched: 1. CDR3 nucleotides: TGTGCCAGCAGTGCAGGGGGGAACACTGAAGCTTTCTTT. Protein product: CASSAGGNTEAFF.

Comment on this clone: At the DNA level, this CDR3 is encoded by other sequences in the same sample as well. This chain uses TRBV29-1 with TRBJ2-2, with TRBD2 matching 9 bases. Trimming removed 5 bases from V and 2 bases from J; junction bases left unmatched: 3. Germline CDR1 reads SQVTM; CDR2 reads ANQGSEA. The CDR3 contains 14 residues. DNA for the CDR3: TGCAGCGTTCTAGCGGGGACAAACACCGGGGAGCTGTTTTTT. It translates to CSVLAGTNTGELFF.